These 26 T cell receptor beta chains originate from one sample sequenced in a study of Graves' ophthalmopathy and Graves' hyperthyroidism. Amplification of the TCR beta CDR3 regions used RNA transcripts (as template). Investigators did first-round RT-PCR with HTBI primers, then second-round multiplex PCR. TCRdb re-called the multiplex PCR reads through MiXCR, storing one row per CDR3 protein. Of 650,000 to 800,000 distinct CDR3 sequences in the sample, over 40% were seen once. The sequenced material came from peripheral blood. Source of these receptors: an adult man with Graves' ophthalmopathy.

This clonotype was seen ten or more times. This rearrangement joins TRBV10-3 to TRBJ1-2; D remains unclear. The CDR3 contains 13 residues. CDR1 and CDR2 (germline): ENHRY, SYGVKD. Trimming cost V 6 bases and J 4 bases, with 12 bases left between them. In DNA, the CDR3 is TGTGCCATCAGCCTGGACGGAATCTATGGCTACACCTTC. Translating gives CAISLDGIYGYTF.

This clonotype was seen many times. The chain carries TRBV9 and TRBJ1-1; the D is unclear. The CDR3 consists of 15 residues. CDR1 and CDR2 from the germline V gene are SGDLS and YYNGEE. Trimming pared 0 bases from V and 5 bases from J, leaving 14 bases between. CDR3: CASSVGGERRTEAFF. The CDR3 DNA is TGTGCCAGCAGCGTAGGGGGAGAGCGCCGGACTGAAGCTTTCTTT. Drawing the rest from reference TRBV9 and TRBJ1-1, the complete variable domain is DSGVTQTPKHLITATGQRVTLRCSPRSGDLSVYWYQQSLDQGLQFLIQYYNGEERAKGNILERFSAQQFPDLHSELNLSSLELGDSALYFCASSVGGERRTEAFFGQGTRLTVV.

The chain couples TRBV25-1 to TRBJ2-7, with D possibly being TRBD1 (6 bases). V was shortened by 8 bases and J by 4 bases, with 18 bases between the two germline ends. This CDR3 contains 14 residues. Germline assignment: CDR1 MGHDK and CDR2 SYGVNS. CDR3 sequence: CASRLTGNAYEQYF. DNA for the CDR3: TGTGCCAGCCGACTCACAGGGAACGCGTACGAGCAGTACTTC.

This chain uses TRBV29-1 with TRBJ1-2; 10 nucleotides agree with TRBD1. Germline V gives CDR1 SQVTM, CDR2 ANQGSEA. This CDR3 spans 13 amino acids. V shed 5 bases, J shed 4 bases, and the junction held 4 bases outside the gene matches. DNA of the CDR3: TGCAGCGTTCAGGACAGGGGGTTCTATGGCTACACCTTC. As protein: CSVQDRGFYGYTF.

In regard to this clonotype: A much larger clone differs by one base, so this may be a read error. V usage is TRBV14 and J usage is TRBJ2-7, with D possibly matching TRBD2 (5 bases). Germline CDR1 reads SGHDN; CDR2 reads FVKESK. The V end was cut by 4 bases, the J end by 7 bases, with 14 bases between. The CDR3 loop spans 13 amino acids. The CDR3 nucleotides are TGTGCCAGCAGCCTAGGATTTCGGAGGGAGCAGTACTTC. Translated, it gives CASSLGFRREQYF.

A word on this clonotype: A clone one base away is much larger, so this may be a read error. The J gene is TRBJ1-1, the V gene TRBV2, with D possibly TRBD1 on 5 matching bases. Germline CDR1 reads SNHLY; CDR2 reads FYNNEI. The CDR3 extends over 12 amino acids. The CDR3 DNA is TGTGCCAGCCTTTCAGGGACCACTAAAGCTTTCTTT. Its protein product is CASLSGTTKAFF. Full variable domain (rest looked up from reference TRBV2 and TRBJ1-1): EPEVTQTPSHQVTQMGQEVILRCVPISNHLYFYWYRQILGQKVEFLVSFYNNEISEKSEIFDDQFSVERPDGSNFTLKIRSTKLEDSAMYFCASLSGTTKAFFGQGTRLTVV.

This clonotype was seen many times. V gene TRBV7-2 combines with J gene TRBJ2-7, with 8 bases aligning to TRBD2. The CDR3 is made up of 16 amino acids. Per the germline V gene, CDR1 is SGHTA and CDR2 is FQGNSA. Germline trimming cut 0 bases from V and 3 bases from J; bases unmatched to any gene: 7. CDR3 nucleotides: TGTGCCAGCAGCTTAGCTGGCGGGGGGACATTCTACGAGCAGTACTTC. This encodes CASSLAGGGTFYEQYF.

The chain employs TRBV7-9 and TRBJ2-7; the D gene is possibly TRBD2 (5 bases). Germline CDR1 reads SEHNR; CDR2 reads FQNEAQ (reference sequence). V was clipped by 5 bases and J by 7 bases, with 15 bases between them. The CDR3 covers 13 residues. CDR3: CASSPQAGKEQYF. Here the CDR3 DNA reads TGTGCCAGCAGCCCCCAGGCCGGGAAGGAGCAGTACTTC.

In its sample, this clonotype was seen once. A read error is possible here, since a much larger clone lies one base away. CDR3 sequence (DNA): TGTGCCAGTAGTCCGAGAGGGAGAGCGGCCCAAGAGACCCGGTACTTC. As protein: CASSPRGRAAQETRYF. This chain links TRBV19 with TRBJ2-5; D is possibly TRBD2 (5 bases). Germline V CDR1 and CDR2: LNHDA, SQIVND (reference sequence). This CDR3 contains 16 residues.

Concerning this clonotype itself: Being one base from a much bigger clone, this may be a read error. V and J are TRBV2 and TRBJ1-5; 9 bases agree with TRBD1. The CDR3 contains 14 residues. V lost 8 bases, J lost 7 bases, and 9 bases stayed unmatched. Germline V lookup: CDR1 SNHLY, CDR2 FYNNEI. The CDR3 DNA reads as TGTGCCAGCGCCCCCGCCGGACAGGGGCAGCCCCAGCATTTT. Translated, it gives CASAPAGQGQPQHF. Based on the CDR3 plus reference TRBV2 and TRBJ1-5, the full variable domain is EPEVTQTPSHQVTQMGQEVILRCVPISNHLYFYWYRQILGQKVEFLVSFYNNEISEKSEIFDDQFSVERPDGSNFTLKIRSTKLEDSAMYFCASAPAGQGQPQHFGDGTRLSIL.

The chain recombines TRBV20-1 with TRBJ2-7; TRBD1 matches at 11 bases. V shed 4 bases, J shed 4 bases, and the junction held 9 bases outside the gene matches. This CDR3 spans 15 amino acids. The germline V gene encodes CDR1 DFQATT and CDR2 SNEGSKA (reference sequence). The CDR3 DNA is TGCAGTGCTACCGTCACGGGACAGGGGGAATACGAGCAGTACTTC. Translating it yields CSATVTGQGEYEQYF.

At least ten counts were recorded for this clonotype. The CDR3 sequence is CASSLTGDGNTEAFF. The CDR3, as DNA: TGTGCCAGCAGCTTAACTGGGGACGGGAACACTGAAGCTTTCTTT. The rearrangement links TRBV7-3 to TRBJ1-1, with a possible D match to TRBD1 (5 bases). CDR1 SGHTA and CDR2 FQGTGA come from the germline V gene. The CDR3 loop spans 15 amino acids. V was pared by 0 bases and J by 1 base, with 9 bases between.

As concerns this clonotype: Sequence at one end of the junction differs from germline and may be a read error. CDR3 DNA sequence: TGTGCTAGCAGCTTGGGGCGGGGGGGCCCGAACACCGGGGAGCTGTTTTTT. Its protein is CASSLGRGGPNTGELFF. V is TRBV7-9 and J is TRBJ2-2, with 9 positions matching TRBD2. This CDR3 has 17 residues. Germline CDR1 reads SEHNR; CDR2 reads FQNEAQ (reference sequence).

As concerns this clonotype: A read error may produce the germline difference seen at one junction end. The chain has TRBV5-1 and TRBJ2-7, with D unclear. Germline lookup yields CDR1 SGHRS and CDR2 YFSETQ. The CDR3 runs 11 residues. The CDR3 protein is CVSSGDYEQYF. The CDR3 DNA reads TGCGTCAGCAGTGGAGATTACGAGCAGTACTTC.

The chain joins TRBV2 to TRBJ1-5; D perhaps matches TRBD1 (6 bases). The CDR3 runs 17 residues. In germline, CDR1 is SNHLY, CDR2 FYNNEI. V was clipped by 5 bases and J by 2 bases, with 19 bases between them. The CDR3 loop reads CASSLDPRTVGNQPQHF. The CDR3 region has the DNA TGTGCCAGCAGTTTAGATCCACGGACAGTTGGCAATCAGCCCCAGCATTTT.

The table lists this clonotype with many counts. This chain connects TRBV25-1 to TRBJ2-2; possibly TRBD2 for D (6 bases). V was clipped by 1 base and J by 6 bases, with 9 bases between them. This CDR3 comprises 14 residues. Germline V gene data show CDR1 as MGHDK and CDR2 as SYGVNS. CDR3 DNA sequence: TGTGCCAGCAGTGAATGGGAGGTCTCCGGGGAGCTGTTTTTT. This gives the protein CASSEWEVSGELFF.

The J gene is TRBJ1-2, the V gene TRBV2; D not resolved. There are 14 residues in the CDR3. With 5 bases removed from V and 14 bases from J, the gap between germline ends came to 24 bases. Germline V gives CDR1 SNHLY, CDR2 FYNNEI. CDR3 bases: TGTGCCAGCAGTCAGTTTGAGGGCTCCAATGCAGGTACCTTC. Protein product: CASSQFEGSNAGTF.

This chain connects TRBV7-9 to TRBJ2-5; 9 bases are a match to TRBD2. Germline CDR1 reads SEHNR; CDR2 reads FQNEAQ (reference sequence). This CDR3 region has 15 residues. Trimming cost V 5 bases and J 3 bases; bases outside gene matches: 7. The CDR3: CASSQARGGEETQYF. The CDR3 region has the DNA TGTGCCAGCAGCCAAGCTCGCGGGGGGGAAGAGACCCAGTACTTC.

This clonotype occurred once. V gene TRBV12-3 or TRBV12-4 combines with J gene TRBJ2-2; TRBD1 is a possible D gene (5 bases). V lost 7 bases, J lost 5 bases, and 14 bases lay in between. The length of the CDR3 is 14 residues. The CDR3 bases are TGTGCCAGCAATTACTCGACAGCGACCGGGGAGCTGTTTTTT. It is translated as CASNYSTATGELFF.

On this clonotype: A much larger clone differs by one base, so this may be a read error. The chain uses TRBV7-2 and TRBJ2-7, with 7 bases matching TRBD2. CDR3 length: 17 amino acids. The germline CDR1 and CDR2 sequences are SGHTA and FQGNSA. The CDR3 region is CAGSSTLVFSGGYEQYF. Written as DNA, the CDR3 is TGTGCCGGCAGCTCAACGCTGGTCTTCTCGGGGGGCTACGAGCAGTACTTC.

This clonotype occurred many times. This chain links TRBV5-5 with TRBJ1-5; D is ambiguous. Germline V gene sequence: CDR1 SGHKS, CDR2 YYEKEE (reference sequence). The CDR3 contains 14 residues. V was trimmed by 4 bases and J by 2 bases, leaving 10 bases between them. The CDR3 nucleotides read TGTGCCAGCAGCGCGGTAGGAGGCAATCAGCCCCAGCATTTT. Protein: CASSAVGGNQPQHF. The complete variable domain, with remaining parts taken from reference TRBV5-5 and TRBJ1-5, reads DAGVTQSPTHLIKTRGQQVTLRCSPISGHKSVSWYQQVLGQGPQFIFQYYEKEERGRGNFPDRFSARQFPNYSSELNVNALLLGDSALYLCASSAVGGNQPQHFGDGTRLSIL.

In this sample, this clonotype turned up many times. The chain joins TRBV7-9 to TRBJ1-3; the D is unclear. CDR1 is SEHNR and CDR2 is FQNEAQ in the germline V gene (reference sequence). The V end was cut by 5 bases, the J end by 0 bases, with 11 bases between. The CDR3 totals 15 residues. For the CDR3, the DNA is TGTGCCAGCAGCGATACCAACAGCTCTGGAAACACCATATATTTT. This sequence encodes CASSDTNSSGNTIYF.

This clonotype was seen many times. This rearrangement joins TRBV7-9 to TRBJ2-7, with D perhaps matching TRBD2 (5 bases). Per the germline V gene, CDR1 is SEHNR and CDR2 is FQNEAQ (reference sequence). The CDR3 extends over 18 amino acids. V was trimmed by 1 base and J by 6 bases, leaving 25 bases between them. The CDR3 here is CASSLVLPGRRLGAEQYF. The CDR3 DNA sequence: TGTGCCAGCAGCTTAGTCTTGCCGGGAAGACGTCTGGGAGCCGAGCAGTACTTC.

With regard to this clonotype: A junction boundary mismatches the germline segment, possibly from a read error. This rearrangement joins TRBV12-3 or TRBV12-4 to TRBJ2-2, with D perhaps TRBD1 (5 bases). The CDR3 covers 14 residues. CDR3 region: CANSLGASDGELFF. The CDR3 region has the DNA TGTGCCAACAGTTTAGGGGCCTCAGACGGGGAGCTGTTTTTT.

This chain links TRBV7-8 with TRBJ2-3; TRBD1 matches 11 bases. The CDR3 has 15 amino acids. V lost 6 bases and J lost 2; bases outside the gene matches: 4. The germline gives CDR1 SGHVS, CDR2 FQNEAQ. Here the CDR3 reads CASSTGQGATDTQYF. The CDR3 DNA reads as TGTGCCAGCAGTACCGGACAGGGGGCCACAGATACGCAGTATTTT. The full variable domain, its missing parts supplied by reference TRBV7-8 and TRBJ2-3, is GAGVSQSPRYKVAKRGQDVALRCDPISGHVSLFWYQQALGQGPEFLTYFQNEAQLDKSGLPSDRFFAERPEGSVSTLKIQRTQQEDSAVYLCASSTGQGATDTQYFGPGTRLTVL.

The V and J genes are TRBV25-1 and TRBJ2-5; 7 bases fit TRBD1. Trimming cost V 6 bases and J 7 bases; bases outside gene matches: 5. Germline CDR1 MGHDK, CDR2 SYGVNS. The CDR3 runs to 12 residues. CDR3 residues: CASRSRTGTQYF. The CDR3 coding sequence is TGTGCCAGCAGAAGCCGGACAGGGACCCAGTACTTC. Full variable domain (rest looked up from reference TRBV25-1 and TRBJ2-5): EADIYQTPRYLVIGTGKKITLECSQTMGHDKMYWYQQDPGMELHLIHYSYGVNSTEKGDLSSESTVSRIRTEHFPLTLESARPSHTSQYLCASRSRTGTQYFGPGTRLLVL.